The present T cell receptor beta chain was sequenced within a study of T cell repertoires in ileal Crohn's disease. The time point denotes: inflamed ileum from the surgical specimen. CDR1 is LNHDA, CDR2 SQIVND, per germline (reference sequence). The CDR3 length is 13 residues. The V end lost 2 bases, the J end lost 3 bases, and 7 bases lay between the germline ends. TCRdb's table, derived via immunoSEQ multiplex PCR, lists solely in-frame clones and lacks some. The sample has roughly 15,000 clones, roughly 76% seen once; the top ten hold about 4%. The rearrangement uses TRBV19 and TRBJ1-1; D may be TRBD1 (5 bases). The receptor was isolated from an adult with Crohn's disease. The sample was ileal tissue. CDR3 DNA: TGTGCCAGTAGTATACAGGGTTACACTGAAGCTTTCTTT. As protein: CASSIQGYTEAFF.